This record concerns one TCR beta chain sequence. Antigen: not known. The sample belongs to a study of molecular identifiers for immune sequencing clone quantification. Looked up from germline, CDR1 is GTSNPN and CDR2 is SVGIG (reference sequence). Trimming removed 2 bases at V and 3 bases at J, with 13 bases between. The CDR3 consists of 14 residues. MiXCR, applied by TCRdb to the PCR reads, yields one record per CDR3 protein. The repertoire holds about 640,000 distinct CDR3 sequences, with nearly 20% as singletons. Whole-study findings and limits: Effector cells had over 99% of their molecules in clones above 20 RNA copies, while naive cells had under 1%.

The material sequenced was naive CD8+ T cells from blood, with Jurkat cell RNA spiked in. Subset described: FACS-sorted CD8+CD4-CCR7+CD45RA+ naive T cells. The receptor's source is a human donor in good health. Some libraries in this study had Jurkat cell RNA spiked in. V is TRBV30 and J is TRBJ1-1; D perhaps matches TRBD1 (6 bases). Here the CDR3 DNA reads TGTGCCTGGAGTCAACAGGGATGGTACACTGAAGCTTTCTTT. Encoded protein: CAWSQQGWYTEAFF.